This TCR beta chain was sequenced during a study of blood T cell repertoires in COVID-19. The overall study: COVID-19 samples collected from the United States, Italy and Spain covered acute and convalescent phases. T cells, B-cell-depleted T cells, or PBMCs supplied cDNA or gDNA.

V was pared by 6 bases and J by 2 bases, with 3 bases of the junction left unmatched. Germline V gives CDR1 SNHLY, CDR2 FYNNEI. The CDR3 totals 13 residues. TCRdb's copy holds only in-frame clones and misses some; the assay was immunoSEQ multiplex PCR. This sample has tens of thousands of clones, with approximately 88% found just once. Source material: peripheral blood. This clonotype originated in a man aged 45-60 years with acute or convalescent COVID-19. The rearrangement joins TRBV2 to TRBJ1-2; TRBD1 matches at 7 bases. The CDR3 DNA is TGTGCCAGCAGCCCGACAGGGAACTATGGCTACACCTTC. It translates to CASSPTGNYGYTF.